This entry lists 8 T cell receptor beta chains sequenced from one sample in a study of cytomegalovirus exposure and HLA in healthy donors. The PCR employed 60 Vbeta primers together with 13 Jbeta primers. Sequencing was performed with immunoSEQ multiplex PCR; in TCRdb, only in-frame clones are kept and a portion is missing. The data show about 110,000 clones, with roughly 82% seen just once and approximately 2.4% held by the top ten. The sample taken for sequencing was PBMCs. All receptors come from a man aged 25-45 years in good health and CMV-seropositive.

The CDR3 DNA sequence: TGTGCCAGCAGCTTCCGGAGGGTGCAGTCACCCCTCCACTTT. Its translation: CASSFRRVQSPLHF. The chain carries TRBV7-9 and TRBJ1-6; unclear D gene. This CDR3 region has 14 residues. Trimming took off 3 bases at V and 10 bases at J, with 13 bases between the two ends. Germline-derived CDR1 and CDR2 are SEHNR and FQNEAQ (reference sequence).

The gene calls are TRBV5-4 and TRBJ1-2, with 7 bases aligning to TRBD1. J was trimmed by 8 bases and V by 2 bases; bases with no gene match: 12. The CDR3 loop spans 15 amino acids. Germline CDR1 and CDR2: SGHNT and YYREEE (reference sequence). As DNA, the CDR3 is TGTGCCAGCAGCTTAGACAGGGCATCGTCGTGGGGCTACACCTTC. It translates to CASSLDRASSWGYTF.

This chain links TRBV7-8 with TRBJ2-2; TRBD2 agrees at 13 bases. V lost 5 bases, J lost 2 bases, and 8 bases stayed unmatched. Looked up from germline, CDR1 is SGHVS and CDR2 is FQNEAQ. The CDR3 totals 18 residues. The CDR3 is CASSPRLAGGPNTGELFF. The DNA for the CDR3 is TGTGCCAGCAGCCCAAGACTAGCGGGGGGACCTAACACCGGGGAGCTGTTTTTT.

The chain recombines TRBV6-5 with TRBJ1-4; unclear D gene. Trimming left V 5 bases short and J 0 bases short, with 7 bases between. CDR1 and CDR2 (germline): MNHEY, SVGAGI. This CDR3 has 14 amino acids. The CDR3 here is CASSGVATNEKLFF. The CDR3 DNA sequence: TGTGCCAGCAGTGGAGTTGCAACTAATGAAAAACTGTTTTTT.

This chain uses TRBV19 with TRBJ2-5; a weak D match, TRBD2 (5 bases). The CDR3 is made up of 13 amino acids. Trimming shortened V by 4 bases and J by 7 bases, and 13 bases separated the two germline ends. In germline, CDR1 is LNHDA, CDR2 SQIVND (reference sequence). For the CDR3, the DNA is TGTGCCAGTAGTACTTCCCAGGCGGGGACCCAGTACTTC. Its protein product is CASSTSQAGTQYF.

CDR3 sequence: CASSLSGLSNSPLHF. The CDR3 region has the DNA TGTGCCAGCAGCTTGTCAGGGTTAAGTAATTCACCCCTCCACTTT. The chain joins TRBV5-5 to TRBJ1-6; TRBD1 is a possible D gene (5 bases). The CDR3 sequence is 15 residues long. CDR1 SGHKS and CDR2 YYEKEE come from the germline V gene (reference sequence). Trimming shortened V by 1 base and J by 6 bases, and 11 bases separated the two germline ends. Full variable domain (rest looked up from reference TRBV5-5 and TRBJ1-6): DAGVTQSPTHLIKTRGQQVTLRCSPISGHKSVSWYQQVLGQGPQFIFQYYEKEERGRGNFPDRFSARQFPNYSSELNVNALLLGDSALYLCASSLSGLSNSPLHFGNGTRLTVT.

V gene TRBV6-1 combines with J gene TRBJ1-5, with D unclear. The CDR3 length is 15 residues. Germline loops: CDR1 MNHNS, CDR2 SASEGT. Trimming took off 0 bases at V and 3 bases at J, with 9 bases between the two ends. As DNA, the CDR3 is TGTGCCAGCAGTGAAGCCGGGTTCTCCAATCAGCCCCAGCATTTT. Its protein product is CASSEAGFSNQPQHF.

The rearrangement joins TRBV7-2 to TRBJ2-1; perhaps TRBD1 as D (6 bases). Trimming took 9 bases from V and 0 from J, leaving 12 bases between them. The CDR3 extends over 14 amino acids. Germline-derived CDR1 and CDR2 are SGHTA and FQGNSA. The CDR3 spells CARYEQGSYNEQFF. As DNA, the CDR3 is TGTGCCAGATACGAACAGGGCTCCTACAATGAGCAGTTCTTC.